This TCR beta chain originates from a study of human T cells and chemical hapten exposure. Study observations and caveats: Because they had alopecia, donors may respond immunologically unlike healthy people.

Worth noting for this clonotype: What it binds is unknown.

TCRdb re-called the RACE reads with MiXCR, one entry per CDR3 protein. The sample holds roughly 96,000 distinct CDR3 sequences, about 9.3% seen once. Looked up from germline, CDR1 is SEHNR and CDR2 is FQNEAQ (reference sequence). V was cut by 5 bases and J by 0 bases, with 16 bases left in between. The CDR3 loop spans 17 amino acids. Time point here: patch test 2, 6 weeks after DPC sensitization. Documented treatment: therapeutic diphenylcyclopropenone sensitization with weekly scalp DPC. The chain has TRBV7-9 and TRBJ1-4; D perhaps matches TRBD1 (5 bases). Material: whole blood, obtained in connection with sensitization to the hapten diphenylcyclopropenone (DPC). This TCR derives from a middle-aged woman with alopecia areata. Some clones in this sample may be carry-over from other donors' samples. CDR3 region: CASSPGADSATNEKLFF. DNA of the CDR3: TGTGCCAGCAGCCCCGGGGCCGACTCTGCAACTAATGAAAAACTGTTTTTT.